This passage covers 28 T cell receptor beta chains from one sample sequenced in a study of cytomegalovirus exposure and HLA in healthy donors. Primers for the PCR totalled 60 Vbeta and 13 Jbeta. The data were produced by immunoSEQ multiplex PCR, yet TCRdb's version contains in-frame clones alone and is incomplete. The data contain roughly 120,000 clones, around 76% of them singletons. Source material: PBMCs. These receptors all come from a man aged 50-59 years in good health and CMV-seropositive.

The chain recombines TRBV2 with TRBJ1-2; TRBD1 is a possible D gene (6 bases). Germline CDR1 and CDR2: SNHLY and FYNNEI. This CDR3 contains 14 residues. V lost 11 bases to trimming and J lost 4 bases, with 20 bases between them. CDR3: CARQATGTPYGYTF. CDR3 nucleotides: TGTGCCCGACAGGCCACAGGAACCCCCTATGGCTACACCTTC.

Here the CDR3 reads CASRGLAGGWETQYF. The CDR3 DNA reads as TGTGCCAGCAGGGGACTAGCGGGAGGATGGGAGACCCAGTACTTC. V and J are TRBV2 and TRBJ2-5, with TRBD2 identical over 15 bases. The CDR3 contains 15 residues. Germline CDR1 and CDR2: SNHLY and FYNNEI. J was trimmed by 5 bases and V by 6 bases; bases with no gene match: 4.

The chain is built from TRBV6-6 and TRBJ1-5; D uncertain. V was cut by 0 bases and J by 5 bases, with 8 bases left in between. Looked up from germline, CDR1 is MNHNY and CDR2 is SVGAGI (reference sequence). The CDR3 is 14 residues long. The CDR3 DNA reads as TGTGCCAGCAGTTACTCAGGAGTGGATCAGCCCCAGCATTTT. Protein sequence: CASSYSGVDQPQHF.

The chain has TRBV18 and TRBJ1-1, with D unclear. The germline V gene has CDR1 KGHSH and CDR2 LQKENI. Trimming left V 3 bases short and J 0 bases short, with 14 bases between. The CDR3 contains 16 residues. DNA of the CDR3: TGTGCCAGCTCACCGGCGGCCGGAGCCATGAACACTGAAGCTTTCTTT. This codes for CASSPAAGAMNTEAFF.

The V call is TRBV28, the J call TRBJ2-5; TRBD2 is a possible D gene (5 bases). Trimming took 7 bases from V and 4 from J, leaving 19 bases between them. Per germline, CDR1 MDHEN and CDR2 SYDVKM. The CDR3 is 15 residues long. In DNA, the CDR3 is TGTGCCAGCAAGTCCCCCCTAGGAGGTGGAGAGACCCAGTACTTC. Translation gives CASKSPLGGGETQYF.

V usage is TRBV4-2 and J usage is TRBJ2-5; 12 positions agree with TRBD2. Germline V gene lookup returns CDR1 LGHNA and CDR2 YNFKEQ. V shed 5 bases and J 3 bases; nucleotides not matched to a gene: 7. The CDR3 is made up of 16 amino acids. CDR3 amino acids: CASSLSRLAGEETQYF. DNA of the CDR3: TGTGCCAGCAGCTTATCGAGACTAGCGGGAGAAGAGACCCAGTACTTC.

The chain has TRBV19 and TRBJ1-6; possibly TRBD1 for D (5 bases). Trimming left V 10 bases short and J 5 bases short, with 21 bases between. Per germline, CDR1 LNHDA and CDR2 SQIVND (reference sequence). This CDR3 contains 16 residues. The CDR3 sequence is CATLPEPGDHNSPLHF. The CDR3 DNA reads TGTGCCACCTTACCGGAGCCGGGGGACCATAATTCACCCCTCCACTTT.

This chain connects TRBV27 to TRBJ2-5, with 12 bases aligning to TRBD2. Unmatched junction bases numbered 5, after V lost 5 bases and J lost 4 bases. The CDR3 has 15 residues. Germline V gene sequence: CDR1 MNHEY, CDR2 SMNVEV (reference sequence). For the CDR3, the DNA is TGTGCCAGCAGTCGAGGACTAGCGGGATCAGAGACCCAGTACTTC. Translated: CASSRGLAGSETQYF.

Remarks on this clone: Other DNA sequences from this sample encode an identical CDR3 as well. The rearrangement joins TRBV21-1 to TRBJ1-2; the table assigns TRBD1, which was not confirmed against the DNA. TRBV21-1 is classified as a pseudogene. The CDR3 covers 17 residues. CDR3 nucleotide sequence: TGTGCCAGCCCCCAGGGGGACAGTTCAACCCCTAACTATGGCTACACCTTC. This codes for CASPQGDSSTPNYGYTF.

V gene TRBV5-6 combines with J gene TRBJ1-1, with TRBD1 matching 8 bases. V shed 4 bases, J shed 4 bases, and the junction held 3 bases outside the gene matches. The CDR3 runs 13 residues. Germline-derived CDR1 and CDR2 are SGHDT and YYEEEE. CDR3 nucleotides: TGTGCCAGCAGCACCACAGGGGGCACTGAAGCTTTCTTT. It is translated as CASSTTGGTEAFF.

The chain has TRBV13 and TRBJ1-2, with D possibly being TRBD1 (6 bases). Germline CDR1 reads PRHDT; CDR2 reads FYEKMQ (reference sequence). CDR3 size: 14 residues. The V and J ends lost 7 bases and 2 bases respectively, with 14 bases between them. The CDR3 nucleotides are TGTGCCAGCACCCTACTTCAGGGGAACTATGGCTACACCTTC. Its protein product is CASTLLQGNYGYTF.

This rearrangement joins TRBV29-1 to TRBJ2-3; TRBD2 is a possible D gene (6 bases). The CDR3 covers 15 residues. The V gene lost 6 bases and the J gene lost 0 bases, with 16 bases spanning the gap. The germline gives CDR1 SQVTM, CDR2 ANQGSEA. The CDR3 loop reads CSVAGSYGSTDTQYF. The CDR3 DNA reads TGCAGCGTCGCCGGGAGCTACGGGAGCACAGATACGCAGTATTTT.

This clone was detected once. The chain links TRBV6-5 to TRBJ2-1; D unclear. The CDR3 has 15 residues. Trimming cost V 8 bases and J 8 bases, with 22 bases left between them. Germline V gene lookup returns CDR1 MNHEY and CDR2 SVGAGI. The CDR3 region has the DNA TGTGCCAGCTCTCCTGAGGTTTCCTCCATGGATGAGCAGTTCTTC. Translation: CASSPEVSSMDEQFF.

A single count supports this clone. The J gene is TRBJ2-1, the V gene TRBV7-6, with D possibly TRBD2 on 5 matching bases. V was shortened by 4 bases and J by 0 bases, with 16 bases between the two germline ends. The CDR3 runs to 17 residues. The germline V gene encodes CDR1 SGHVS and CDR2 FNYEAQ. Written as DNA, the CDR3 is TGTGCCAGCAGCTCGGGGATCCCAAGCGCCTCCTACAATGAGCAGTTCTTC. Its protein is CASSSGIPSASYNEQFF.

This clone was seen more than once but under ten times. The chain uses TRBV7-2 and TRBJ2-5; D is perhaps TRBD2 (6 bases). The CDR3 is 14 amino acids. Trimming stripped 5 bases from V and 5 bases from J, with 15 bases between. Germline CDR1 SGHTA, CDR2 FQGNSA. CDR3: CASSQGTPGETQYF. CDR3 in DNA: TGTGCCAGCAGCCAAGGGACTCCAGGGGAGACCCAGTACTTC.

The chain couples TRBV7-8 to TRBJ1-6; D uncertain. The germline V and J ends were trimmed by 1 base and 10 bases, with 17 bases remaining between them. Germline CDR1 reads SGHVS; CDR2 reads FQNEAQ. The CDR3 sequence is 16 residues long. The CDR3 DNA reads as TGTGCCAGCAGCTTAGTGGCCCGTGGAGGGTCATCACCCCTCCACTTT. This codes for CASSLVARGGSSPLHF.

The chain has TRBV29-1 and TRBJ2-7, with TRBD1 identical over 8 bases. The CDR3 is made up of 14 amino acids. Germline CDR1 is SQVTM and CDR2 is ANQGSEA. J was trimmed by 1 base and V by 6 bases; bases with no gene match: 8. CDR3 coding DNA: TGCAGCGTATACGGACAGGGCTATTCCTACGAGCAGTACTTC. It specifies CSVYGQGYSYEQYF.

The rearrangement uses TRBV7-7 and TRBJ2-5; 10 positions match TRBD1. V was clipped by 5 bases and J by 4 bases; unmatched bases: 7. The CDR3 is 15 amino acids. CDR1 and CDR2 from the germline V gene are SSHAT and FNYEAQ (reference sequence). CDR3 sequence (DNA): TGTGCCAGCAGCACCGGGACAGGGGACGGAGAGACCCAGTACTTC. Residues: CASSTGTGDGETQYF.

DNA of the CDR3: TGTGCCAGCAGCTTCCGCGGGATGAACACTGAAGCTTTCTTT. Amino acids: CASSFRGMNTEAFF. The rearrangement links TRBV11-2 to TRBJ1-1, with no clear D. The germline gives CDR1 SGHAT, CDR2 FQNNGV. CDR3 length: 14 amino acids. Trimming took 3 bases from V and 0 from J, leaving 8 bases between them.

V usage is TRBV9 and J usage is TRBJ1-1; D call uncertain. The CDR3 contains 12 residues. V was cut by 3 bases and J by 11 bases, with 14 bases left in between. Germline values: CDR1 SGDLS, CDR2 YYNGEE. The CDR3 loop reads CASSEDGGRAFF. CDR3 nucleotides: TGTGCCAGCAGCGAGGACGGCGGGAGGGCTTTCTTT.

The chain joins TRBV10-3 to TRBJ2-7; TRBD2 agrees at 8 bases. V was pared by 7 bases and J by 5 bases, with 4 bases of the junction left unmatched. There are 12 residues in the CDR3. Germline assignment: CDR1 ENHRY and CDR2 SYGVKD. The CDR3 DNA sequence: TGTGCCATCACGGCGGGGGGAAACGAGCAGTACTTC. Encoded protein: CAITAGGNEQYF.

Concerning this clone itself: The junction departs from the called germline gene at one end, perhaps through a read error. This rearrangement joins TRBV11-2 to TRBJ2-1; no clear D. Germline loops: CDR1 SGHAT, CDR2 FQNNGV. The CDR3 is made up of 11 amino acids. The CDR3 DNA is TGTGCCAGCAGCTCCAACAATGAGCAGTTCTTC. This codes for CASSSNNEQFF.

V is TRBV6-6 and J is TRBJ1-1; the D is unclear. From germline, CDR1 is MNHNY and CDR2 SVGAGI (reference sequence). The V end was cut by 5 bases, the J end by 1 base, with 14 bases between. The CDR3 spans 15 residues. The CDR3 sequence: CASSPRTGRNTEAFF. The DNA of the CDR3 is TGTGCCAGCAGTCCCCGGACGGGAAGGAACACTGAAGCTTTCTTT.

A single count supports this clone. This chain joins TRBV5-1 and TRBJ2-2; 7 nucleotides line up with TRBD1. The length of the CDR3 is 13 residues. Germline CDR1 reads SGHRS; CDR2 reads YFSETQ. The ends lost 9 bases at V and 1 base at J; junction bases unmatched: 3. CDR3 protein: CATRDRNTGELFF. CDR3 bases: TGCGCCACTCGGGACAGGAACACCGGGGAGCTGTTTTTT.

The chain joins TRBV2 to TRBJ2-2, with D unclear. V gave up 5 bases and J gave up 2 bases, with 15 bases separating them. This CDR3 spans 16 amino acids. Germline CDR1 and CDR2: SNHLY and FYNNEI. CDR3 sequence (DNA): TGTGCCAGCAGTTCGATGAGGCAAATAAACACCGGGGAGCTGTTTTTT. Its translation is CASSSMRQINTGELFF.

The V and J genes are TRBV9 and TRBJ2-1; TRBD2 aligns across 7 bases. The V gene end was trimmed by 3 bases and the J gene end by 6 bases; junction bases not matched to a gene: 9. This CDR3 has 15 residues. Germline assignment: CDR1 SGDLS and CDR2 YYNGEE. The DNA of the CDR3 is TGTGCCAGCAGCGCAGGACTAGAGCCAGGCAATGAGCAGTTCTTC. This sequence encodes CASSAGLEPGNEQFF.

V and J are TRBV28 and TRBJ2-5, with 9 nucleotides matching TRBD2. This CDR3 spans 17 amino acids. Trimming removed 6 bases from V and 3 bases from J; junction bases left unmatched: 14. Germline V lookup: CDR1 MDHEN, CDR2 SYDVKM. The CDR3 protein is CASSPLWRSGREETQYF. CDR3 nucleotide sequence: TGTGCCAGCAGCCCCCTTTGGCGTAGCGGGAGAGAAGAGACCCAGTACTTC.

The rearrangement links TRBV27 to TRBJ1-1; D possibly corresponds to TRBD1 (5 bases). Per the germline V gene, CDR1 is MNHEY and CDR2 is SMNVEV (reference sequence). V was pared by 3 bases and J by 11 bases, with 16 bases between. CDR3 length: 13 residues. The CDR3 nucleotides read TGTGCCAGCAGTTTTCGGGGTGGGGGGGAGGCTTTCTTT. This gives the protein CASSFRGGGEAFF.